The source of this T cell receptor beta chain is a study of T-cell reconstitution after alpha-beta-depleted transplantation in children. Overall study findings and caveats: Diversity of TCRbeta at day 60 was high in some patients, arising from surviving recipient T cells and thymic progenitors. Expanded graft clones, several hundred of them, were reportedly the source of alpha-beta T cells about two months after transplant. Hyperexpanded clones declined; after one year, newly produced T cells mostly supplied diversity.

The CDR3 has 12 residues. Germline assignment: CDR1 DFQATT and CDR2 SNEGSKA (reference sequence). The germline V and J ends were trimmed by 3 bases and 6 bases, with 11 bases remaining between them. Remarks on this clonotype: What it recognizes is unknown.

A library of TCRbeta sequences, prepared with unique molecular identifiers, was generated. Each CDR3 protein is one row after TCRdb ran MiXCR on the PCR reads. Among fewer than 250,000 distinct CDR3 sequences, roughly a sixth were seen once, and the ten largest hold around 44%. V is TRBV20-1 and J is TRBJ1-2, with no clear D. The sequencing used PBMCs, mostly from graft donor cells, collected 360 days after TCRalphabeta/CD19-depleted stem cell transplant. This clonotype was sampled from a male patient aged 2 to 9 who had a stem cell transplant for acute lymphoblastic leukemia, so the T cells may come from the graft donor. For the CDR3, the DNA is TGCAGTGCTAGGGGCCAAATGGATGGCTACACCTTC. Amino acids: CSARGQMDGYTF.